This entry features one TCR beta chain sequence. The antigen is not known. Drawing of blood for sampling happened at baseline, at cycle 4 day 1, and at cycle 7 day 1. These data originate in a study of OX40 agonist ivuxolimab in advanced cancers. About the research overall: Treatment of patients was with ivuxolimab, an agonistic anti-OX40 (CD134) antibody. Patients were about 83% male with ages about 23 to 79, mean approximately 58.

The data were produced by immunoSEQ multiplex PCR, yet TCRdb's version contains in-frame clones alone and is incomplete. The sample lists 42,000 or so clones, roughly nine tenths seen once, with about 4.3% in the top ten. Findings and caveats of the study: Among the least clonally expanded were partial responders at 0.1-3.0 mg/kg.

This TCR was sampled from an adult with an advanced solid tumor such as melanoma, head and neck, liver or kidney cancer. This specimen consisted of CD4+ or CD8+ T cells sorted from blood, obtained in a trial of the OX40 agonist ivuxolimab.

CDR3 bases: TGTGCCACTCAGTCCACCACCTACGAGCAGTACTTC. Its translation: CATQSTTYEQYF. The chain employs TRBV19 and TRBJ2-7; no firm D call. Germline loops: CDR1 LNHDA, CDR2 SQIVND (reference sequence). The ends were cut back, 10 bases at V and 2 bases at J, with 12 bases in the middle. The CDR3 covers 12 residues.